This TCR beta chain was identified in a study of T-cell reconstitution after alpha-beta-depleted transplantation in children. V lost 0 bases, J lost 6 bases, and 3 bases stayed unmatched. This CDR3 spans 15 amino acids. Looked up from germline, CDR1 is LGHDT and CDR2 is YNNKEL (reference sequence). Broader study findings: By one year post-transplant, T-cell counts and diversity largely arose from T cells that were newly produced. About two months after transplant, alpha-beta T cells reportedly came from several hundred expanded graft clones.

About this clonotype itself: Its specificity is unknown.

Unique molecular identifiers were incorporated during preparation of the TCRbeta library. TCRdb re-called the PCR reads with MiXCR, one entry per CDR3 protein. The repertoire holds 700,000 to 850,000 distinct CDR3 sequences, 15% to 20% seen once, with around 5% in the top ten. This chain uses TRBV3-1 with TRBJ2-1; 9 bases fit TRBD2. The source is a male patient under 18 who had a stem cell transplant for acute lymphoblastic leukemia, so the T cells may come from the graft donor. Sequencing used PBMCs, mostly from graft donor cells, obtained 360 days after TCRalphabeta/CD19-depleted stem cell transplant. The CDR3 protein is CASSQDTGLANEQFF. In DNA, the CDR3 is TGTGCCAGCAGCCAAGATACGGGACTAGCCAATGAGCAGTTCTTC.